One T cell receptor beta chain is described in this entry. Per the original data handling: Cell counts per sample came from amplifying reference gene primers. TCRdb keeps only in-frame clones here, not all; method: immunoSEQ multiplex PCR. V and J calls plus clone size are reproduced from that table; the DNA served to infer D and trimming. The sample has 100,000 or so clones; roughly 92% are singletons. The data are from a study of blood T cell repertoires in COVID-19. About the research overall: Material from acute and convalescent COVID-19 was sourced from the United States, Italy and Spain. PBMCs, B-cell-depleted T cells, or T cells provided the cDNA or gDNA that made up the material.

The V gene's germline CDR1 is SGHNT and CDR2 YYREEE (reference sequence). The V segment lost 1 base and the J segment 8 bases; nucleotides outside the gene matches: 7. This CDR3 region has 14 residues. The TCR was taken from a man aged 45-60 years with active COVID-19. The rearrangement uses TRBV5-4 and TRBJ1-2, with 8 bases lining up with TRBD1. The sequenced sample was peripheral blood. Written as DNA, the CDR3 is TGTGCCAGCAGCTTGCCGCAGGGGGCGGCGGGCTACACCTTC. As protein: CASSLPQGAAGYTF.